Listed below are T cell receptor beta chains from one sample, sequenced in a study of cytomegalovirus exposure and HLA in healthy donors. Produced via immunoSEQ multiplex PCR; TCRdb's table is partial and in-frame only. The data show fewer than 250,000 clones, 82% seen once. The specimen sequenced was PBMCs. These receptors all come from a man aged 35 to 55 in good health and CMV-seropositive. CDR3s leave out the opening cysteine and the closing phenylalanine or tryptophan.

TRBV5-1 ASSLSVQETQY
TRBV7-2 ASSLPAGWSEAF
TRBV7-6 ASSLLAGNSYNEQF
TRBV19 ASSRGLINTGELF
TRBV7-8 ASSSTYRGGNTIY
TRBV7-9 ASSLSGSSYNEQF
TRBV19 ATKGGGQTEAF
TRBV27 ASSLRGSYEQY
TRBV6-5 ASLKKSGDNEQF
TRBV28 ASSYNLAGIISGANVLT
TRBV21-1 ASRLDLKGNYEQY
TRBV2 ASRYRFRGGQETQY
TRBV10-2 ASSEPGQGIYEQY
TRBV19 ASAIRGSNQPQH
TRBV6-1 ASSFAGNEAF
TRBV9 ASSMWDNNLETQY
TRBV11-3 ASSEDRGPYNEQF
TRBV6-6 ASSTGAENQPQH
TRBV9 ASSVAGVSMNTEAF
TRBV18 ASLRGGPTEAF
TRBV7-9 ASSADRASYEQY
TRBV29-1 SVGGVLNTEAF
TRBV5-1 ASSLGGSSGETQY
TRBV6-1 ASSVTSGRLNIQY
TRBV29-1 SVRAGTSGYNEQF
TRBV27 ASSLAPYRERIYGYT